The following is a T cell receptor (beta chain) sequence with its context. Its matching antigen is unknown. In germline, CDR1 is SGHDN, CDR2 FVKESK. After removal of 0 bases from V and 5 bases from J, the junction contained 14 bases not matched to a gene. This CDR3 is 19 amino acids long. Clones were sequenced by immunoSEQ multiplex PCR, and TCRdb holds only the in-frame ones, with some missing. The repertoire holds over 20,000 clones, with just under 90% as singletons. This entry comes from a study of PD-1 blockade in classical Hodgkin lymphoma. Described time point: newly diagnosed, previously untreated cHL patient sample. Magnetic negative selection of thawed PBMCs yielded the CD8+ T cells. Notes on the study in general: The study reported lower baseline TCR diversity in newly diagnosed patients than in healthy donors.

Sequenced sample: CD8+ T cells from blood. The clonotype comes from a human donor with classical Hodgkin lymphoma. The rearrangement links TRBV14 to TRBJ2-1, with 9 bases aligning to TRBD1. CDR3: CASSQELLTGGVLNNEQFF. For the CDR3, the DNA is TGTGCCAGCAGCCAAGAATTGTTGACAGGGGGGGTCCTGAACAATGAGCAGTTCTTC.